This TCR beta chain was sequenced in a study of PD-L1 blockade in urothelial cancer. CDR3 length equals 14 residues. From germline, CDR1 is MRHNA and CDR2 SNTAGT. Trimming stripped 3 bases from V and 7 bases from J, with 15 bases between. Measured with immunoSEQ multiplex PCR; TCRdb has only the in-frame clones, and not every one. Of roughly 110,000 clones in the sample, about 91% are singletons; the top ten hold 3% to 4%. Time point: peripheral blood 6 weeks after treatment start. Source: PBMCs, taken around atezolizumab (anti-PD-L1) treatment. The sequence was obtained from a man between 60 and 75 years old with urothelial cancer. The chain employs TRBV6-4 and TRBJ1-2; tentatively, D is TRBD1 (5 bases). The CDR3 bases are TGTGCCAGCAGTGAAATAGTAGGCCAGGGTGGCTACACCTTC. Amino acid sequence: CASSEIVGQGGYTF.